This TCR beta chain was profiled in a study of blood T cell repertoires in COVID-19. This CDR3 is 13 amino acids long. Germline-derived CDR1 and CDR2 are ENHRY and SYGVKD. Deletions cut 7 bases from V and 2 bases from J, with 9 bases between. TCRdb keeps only in-frame clones here, not all; method: immunoSEQ multiplex PCR. The data hold roughly 38,000 clones, with about 77% observed a single time. The chain employs TRBV10-3 and TRBJ1-5, with D uncertain. The TCR sequence derives from a man aged 55 to 70 with acute or convalescent COVID-19. The specimen was peripheral blood. The CDR3 nucleotides read TGTGCCATCAAGGAGGGTGGCAATCAGCCCCAGCATTTT. It specifies CAIKEGGNQPQHF.